This TCR beta chain was captured by sequencing in a study of human T cells and chemical hapten exposure. On the study more broadly: A patient group, mainly female, showed alopecia areata, totalis or universalis.

This clonotype has at least ten counts. Trimming removed 1 base at V and 6 bases at J, with 9 bases between. The germline gives CDR1 LGHDT, CDR2 YNNKEL (reference sequence). The CDR3 loop spans 13 amino acids. The library tagged each cDNA molecule with unique molecular identifiers. TCRdb re-analysed the RACE reads in MiXCR, keeping a single row per CDR3 protein. The sample lists approximately 89,000 distinct CDR3 sequences; 6.6% were seen once. Documented time point: patch test 2, 6 weeks after DPC sensitization. Sample treatment: therapeutic diphenylcyclopropenone sensitization with weekly scalp DPC. The chain links TRBV3-1 to TRBJ1-2, with D hard to call. This sample comprised whole blood, obtained in connection with sensitization to the hapten diphenylcyclopropenone (DPC). The TCR comes from a woman aged 25 to 39 with alopecia areata. Some clones in this sample may be carry-over from other donors' samples. The CDR3 region has the DNA TGTGCCAGCAGCCAAGGGCGAGGACATGGCTACACCTTC. Amino acid sequence: CASSQGRGHGYTF.